These 31 T cell receptor beta chains share one sample of origin, sequenced in a study of OX40 agonist ivuxolimab in advanced cancers. Sequenced by immunoSEQ multiplex PCR; TCRdb stores in-frame clones only, minus some. The table shows 80,000 to 100,000 clones, with 90% occurring only once. Sequencing was performed on CD4+ or CD8+ T cells sorted from blood, taken in a trial of the OX40 agonist ivuxolimab. The receptors here all came from an adult with an advanced solid tumor such as melanoma, head and neck, liver or kidney cancer.

The chain employs TRBV28 and TRBJ1-5; possibly TRBD1 for D (5 bases). Germline CDR1 and CDR2: MDHEN and SYDVKM. Trimming left V 1 base short and J 2 bases short, with 15 bases between. The CDR3 is made up of 17 amino acids. The CDR3 region is CASSLFPRGRGNQPQHF. The CDR3 DNA is TGTGCCAGCAGTTTATTCCCCCGGGGACGAGGCAATCAGCCCCAGCATTTT. Filled out from reference TRBV28 and TRBJ1-5, the complete variable domain reads DVKVTQSSRYLVKRTGEKVFLECVQDMDHENMFWYRQDPGLGLRLIYFSYDVKMKEKGDIPEGYSVSREKKERFSLILESASTNQTSMYLCASSLFPRGRGNQPQHFGDGTRLSIL.

The chain combines TRBV9 with TRBJ2-7; 8 bases are shared with TRBD1. With V trimmed by 0 bases and J by 6 bases, 8 bases remained unmatched. Germline-derived CDR1 and CDR2 are SGDLS and YYNGEE. This CDR3 has 15 residues. The CDR3 protein is CASSVGTGGIGEQYF. CDR3 bases: TGTGCCAGCAGCGTAGGAACAGGGGGGATAGGCGAGCAGTACTTC. Complete variable domain (other parts from reference TRBV9 and TRBJ2-7): DSGVTQTPKHLITATGQRVTLRCSPRSGDLSVYWYQQSLDQGLQFLIQYYNGEERAKGNILERFSAQQFPDLHSELNLSSLELGDSALYFCASSVGTGGIGEQYFGPGTRLTVT.

The chain combines TRBV27 with TRBJ2-5, with D maybe TRBD2 (5 bases). V was clipped by 6 bases and J by 5 bases, with 19 bases between them. The CDR3 covers 15 residues. Per germline, CDR1 MNHEY and CDR2 SMNVEV (reference sequence). CDR3 residues: CASRRGFQGSETQYF. CDR3 coding DNA: TGTGCCAGCAGACGCGGGTTTCAAGGATCGGAGACCCAGTACTTC.

This rearrangement joins TRBV6-1 to TRBJ2-5; D is possibly TRBD2 (5 bases). CDR1 is MNHNS, CDR2 SASEGT, per germline. The V end lost 3 bases, the J end lost 4 bases, and 12 bases lay between the germline ends. CDR3 length: 14 residues. CDR3 residues: CASSDLALRETQYF. Written as DNA, the CDR3 is TGTGCCAGCAGTGATCTAGCCCTCAGAGAGACCCAGTACTTC.

The rearrangement joins TRBV4-3 to TRBJ2-2; 7 bases agree with TRBD1. The CDR3 extends over 16 amino acids. Trimming removed 1 base from V and 2 bases from J; junction bases left unmatched: 4. Germline assignment: CDR1 LGHNA and CDR2 YSLEER. The CDR3 sequence: CASSQARQGNTGELFF. DNA for the CDR3: TGCGCCAGCAGCCAAGCGCGACAGGGAAACACCGGGGAGCTGTTTTTT.

The chain has TRBV4-1 and TRBJ2-7; D perhaps matches TRBD2 (5 bases). V was cut by 1 base and J by 0 bases, with 10 bases left in between. CDR3 length: 15 amino acids. Germline V CDR1 and CDR2: MGHRA, YSYEKL. The CDR3 here is CASSQAPGSSYEQYF. The CDR3 DNA is TGCGCCAGCAGCCAAGCGCCGGGAAGCTCCTACGAGCAGTACTTC.

The rearrangement uses TRBV28 and TRBJ2-3, with a weak D call TRBD2 (5 bases). V shed 5 bases and J shed 0 bases, with 18 bases lying between them. CDR3 length equals 17 residues. The germline CDR1 and CDR2 sequences are MDHEN and SYDVKM. CDR3 protein: CASSPPSGTTSTDTQYF. CDR3 DNA sequence: TGTGCCAGCAGTCCGCCAAGCGGCACAACTAGCACAGATACGCAGTATTTT.

The chain links TRBV7-6 to TRBJ2-7; TRBD2 might be the D (5 bases). CDR1 is SGHVS and CDR2 is FNYEAQ in the germline V gene. CDR3 size: 11 residues. Deletions cut 4 bases from V and 7 bases from J, with 8 bases between. DNA of the CDR3: TGTGCCAGCAGCTCGGGAACAGAGCAGTACTTC. It translates to CASSSGTEQYF.

The chain uses TRBV7-2 and TRBJ2-2; possibly TRBD2 for D (5 bases). CDR3 size: 16 residues. CDR1 and CDR2 (germline): SGHTA, FQGNSA. Trimming took off 7 bases at V and 7 bases at J, with 22 bases between the two ends. The CDR3 DNA reads as TGTGCCAGCAAGGCCAGTCATCTACGGCGGGTCGGGGAGCTGTTTTTT. Amino acids: CASKASHLRRVGELFF.

The chain couples TRBV7-3 to TRBJ2-3; 13 bases map to TRBD2. The CDR3 consists of 19 residues. Germline trimming cut 5 bases from V and 4 bases from J; bases unmatched to any gene: 15. The germline V gene has CDR1 SGHTA and CDR2 FQGTGA. DNA of the CDR3: TGTGCCAGCAGCAGGACTAGCGGGAGTGGGATGTACACGGCAGATACGCAGTATTTT. Its translation is CASSRTSGSGMYTADTQYF.

This chain joins TRBV30 and TRBJ1-3; tentatively, D is TRBD1 (6 bases). The germline CDR1 and CDR2 sequences are GTSNPN and SVGIG (reference sequence). The CDR3 length is 14 residues. The germline V and J ends were trimmed by 0 bases and 3 bases, with 9 bases remaining between them. CDR3 nucleotides: TGTGCCTGGAGTGTGGGGGCCGGTGGAAACACCATATATTTT. Protein product: CAWSVGAGGNTIYF.

This chain joins TRBV9 and TRBJ2-3; a weak D match, TRBD2 (6 bases). Germline V gene lookup returns CDR1 SGDLS and CDR2 YYNGEE. V lost 3 bases and J lost 3, with 17 bases in between. This CDR3 has 16 residues. The CDR3 reads CASSAVGTPTTDTQYF. Here the CDR3 DNA reads TGTGCCAGCAGCGCAGTCGGGACTCCTACAACAGATACGCAGTATTTT.

This CDR3 is CASTIGGSGANVLTF. The CDR3 DNA reads TGTGCCAGTACCATCGGGGGGAGTGGGGCCAACGTCCTGACTTTC. This sequence joins TRBV19 and TRBJ2-6; 7 bases match TRBD2. The CDR3 sequence is 15 residues long. Germline CDR1 and CDR2: LNHDA and SQIVND (reference sequence). The V gene end was trimmed by 7 bases and the J gene end by 3 bases; junction bases not matched to a gene: 6.

This chain uses TRBV30 with TRBJ1-3; maybe TRBD1 (5 bases). The germline gives CDR1 GTSNPN, CDR2 SVGIG (reference sequence). V dropped 0 bases and J dropped 3 bases, with 6 bases sitting between them. The length of the CDR3 is 13 residues. The CDR3: CAWSVQVGNTIYF. The CDR3 nucleotides read TGTGCCTGGAGTGTACAGGTTGGAAACACCATATATTTT.

The gene calls are TRBV10-3 and TRBJ1-2, with TRBD1 as a possible D gene (5 bases). This CDR3 spans 14 amino acids. V gave up 3 bases and J gave up 7 bases, with 15 bases separating them. Germline V CDR1 and CDR2: ENHRY, SYGVKD. DNA for the CDR3: TGTGCCATCAGTGAACTGAAGGGACTGAGTGGCTACACCTTC. Its protein product is CAISELKGLSGYTF.

The chain uses TRBV5-1 and TRBJ1-2, with TRBD1 as a possible D gene (6 bases). Trimming left V 3 bases short and J 2 bases short, with 11 bases between. CDR1 and CDR2 from the germline V gene are SGHRS and YFSETQ. The CDR3 is 14 residues long. CDR3 residues: CASSSEQGNYGYTF. The CDR3 DNA reads TGCGCCAGCAGCTCGGAACAGGGAAACTATGGCTACACCTTC.

This chain links TRBV4-3 with TRBJ1-4; maybe TRBD1 (6 bases). V was cut by 2 bases and J by 4 bases, with 17 bases left in between. The CDR3 consists of 17 residues. Germline V gene sequence: CDR1 LGHNA, CDR2 YSLEER. The CDR3 nucleotides are TGCGCCAGCAGCCAACGCCCCCTGACAGGAGTTAATGAAAAACTGTTTTTT. It specifies CASSQRPLTGVNEKLFF.

The chain combines TRBV7-6 with TRBJ2-7; TRBD2 matches at 8 bases. Unmatched junction bases numbered 15, after V lost 5 bases and J lost 3 bases. The length of the CDR3 is 17 residues. In germline, CDR1 is SGHVS, CDR2 FNYEAQ. The CDR3 nucleotides read TGTGCCAGCAGCCACCTACTCGGGACTAGATCGCACTACGAGCAGTACTTC. Translating gives CASSHLLGTRSHYEQYF.

The rearrangement links TRBV6-5 to TRBJ2-5, with TRBD2 as a possible D gene (6 bases). The CDR3 loop spans 16 amino acids. Trimming shortened V by 1 base and J by 1 base, and 13 bases separated the two germline ends. The germline CDR1 and CDR2 sequences are MNHEY and SVGAGI. CDR3 sequence: CASSYLGMGGQETQYF. CDR3 sequence (DNA): TGTGCCAGCAGTTACTTGGGTATGGGGGGCCAAGAGACCCAGTACTTC.

The rearrangement links TRBV6-1 to TRBJ2-2; 7 positions agree with TRBD2. CDR3 size: 15 residues. Germline assignment: CDR1 MNHNS and CDR2 SASEGT. The V and J ends lost 4 bases and 3 bases, in that order; junction bases with no gene match: 5. The CDR3: CASSGRGGDTGELFF. CDR3 in DNA: TGTGCCAGCAGTGGACGGGGAGGGGACACCGGGGAGCTGTTTTTT.

J is TRBJ2-7 and V is TRBV6-1; 8 bases match TRBD1. CDR1 and CDR2 from the germline V gene are MNHNS and SASEGT. CDR3 length: 18 amino acids. V shed 0 bases, J shed 3 bases, and the junction held 13 bases outside the gene matches. The DNA of the CDR3 is TGTGCCAGCAGTGAAGCCTCAATACAGGGGGACCACCTCTACGAGCAGTACTTC. Translated: CASSEASIQGDHLYEQYF.

This clone showed up many times. V and J are TRBV5-1 and TRBJ1-5; D is possibly TRBD1 (5 bases). V was clipped by 4 bases and J by 4 bases, with 12 bases between them. Germline V CDR1 and CDR2: SGHRS, YFSETQ. The CDR3 extends over 14 amino acids. CDR3 loop: CASSPGGVNQPQHF. The CDR3 coding sequence is TGCGCCAGCAGCCCGGGAGGGGTGAATCAGCCCCAGCATTTT.

V is TRBV6-1 and J is TRBJ2-6; no definite D call. CDR1 is MNHNS and CDR2 is SASEGT in the germline V gene. This CDR3 is 13 amino acids long. The germline V and J ends were trimmed by 6 bases and 6 bases, with 9 bases remaining between them. In nucleotides, the CDR3 is TGTGCCAGCAGCCCGTCCTCGGCCAACGTCCTGACTTTC. Its translation: CASSPSSANVLTF.

The CDR3 DNA reads as TGTGCCAGCAGCGTAGTTTCGGGACAGGGGAGTGGCGAGCAGTTCTTC. This sequence encodes CASSVVSGQGSGEQFF. The V and J genes are TRBV9 and TRBJ2-1, with 10 positions matching TRBD1. Germline loops: CDR1 SGDLS, CDR2 YYNGEE. This CDR3 is 16 amino acids long. Trimming cost V 0 bases and J 10 bases; bases outside gene matches: 10.

The chain has TRBV18 and TRBJ2-5; tentatively, D is TRBD1 (6 bases). V dropped 5 bases and J dropped 2 bases, with 12 bases sitting between them. The CDR3 is 14 residues long. The germline gives CDR1 KGHSH, CDR2 LQKENI. The CDR3 nucleotides read TGTGCCAGCTCAAAGACAGGAGGTCAAGAGACCCAGTACTTC. Protein product: CASSKTGGQETQYF.

The chain recombines TRBV18 with TRBJ2-2; weak D call: TRBD2 (6 bases). This CDR3 contains 16 residues. The germline gives CDR1 KGHSH, CDR2 LQKENI. V lost 1 base, J lost 3 bases, and 12 bases lay in between. CDR3 region: CASSPRRDIDTGELFF. The CDR3 DNA reads TGTGCCAGCTCACCACGGCGGGATATTGACACCGGGGAGCTGTTTTTT.

The DNA of the CDR3 is TGTGCCAGTAGTATCGACCGGGACTACTACAATGAGCAGTTCTTC. This sequence encodes CASSIDRDYYNEQFF. This rearrangement joins TRBV19 to TRBJ2-1, with 7 bases identical to TRBD2. This CDR3 spans 15 amino acids. The germline gives CDR1 LNHDA, CDR2 SQIVND (reference sequence). With V trimmed by 3 bases and J by 3 bases, 5 bases remained unmatched.

The chain has TRBV5-1 and TRBJ2-5, with a weak D call TRBD2 (6 bases). With 1 base removed from V and 5 bases from J, the gap between germline ends came to 15 bases. This CDR3 region has 15 residues. Germline CDR1 SGHRS, CDR2 YFSETQ. The CDR3 nucleotides are TGCGCCAGCAGCTTGCGGTCTAGCGAGAGTGAGACCCAGTACTTC. This codes for CASSLRSSESETQYF. Filled out from reference TRBV5-1 and TRBJ2-5, the complete variable domain reads KAGVTQTPRYLIKTRGQQVTLSCSPISGHRSVSWYQQTPGQGLQFLFEYFSETQRNKGNFPGRFSGRQFSNSRSEMNVSTLELGDSALYLCASSLRSSESETQYFGPGTRLLVL.

CDR3 sequence (DNA): TGTGCCAGCAGCTCGAACAGGCAAAGGGGTACTGAAGCTTTCTTT. Encoded protein: CASSSNRQRGTEAFF. The rearrangement joins TRBV7-2 to TRBJ1-1; a possible D gene is TRBD1 (5 bases). Trimming cost V 4 bases and J 5 bases, with 17 bases left between them. CDR3 length: 15 amino acids. Germline loops: CDR1 SGHTA, CDR2 FQGNSA.

Only one count was recorded for this clone. The chain has TRBV9 and TRBJ2-1, with 10 bases fitting TRBD2. The CDR3 covers 16 residues. Germline CDR1 and CDR2: SGDLS and YYNGEE. J lost 7 bases, V lost 1 base, and 8 bases had no gene match. DNA for the CDR3: TGTGCCAGCAGCGTAAGTTTACTAGCGGGATTTAATGAGCAGTTCTTC. Translated: CASSVSLLAGFNEQFF.

The chain carries TRBV18 and TRBJ2-7; D is perhaps TRBD2 (6 bases). Per the germline V gene, CDR1 is KGHSH and CDR2 is LQKENI. CDR3 size: 13 residues. The ends were cut back, 3 bases at V and 6 bases at J, with 12 bases in the middle. CDR3 loop: CASSPREKGEQYF. CDR3 in DNA: TGTGCCAGCTCACCCCGGGAGAAAGGCGAGCAGTACTTC.